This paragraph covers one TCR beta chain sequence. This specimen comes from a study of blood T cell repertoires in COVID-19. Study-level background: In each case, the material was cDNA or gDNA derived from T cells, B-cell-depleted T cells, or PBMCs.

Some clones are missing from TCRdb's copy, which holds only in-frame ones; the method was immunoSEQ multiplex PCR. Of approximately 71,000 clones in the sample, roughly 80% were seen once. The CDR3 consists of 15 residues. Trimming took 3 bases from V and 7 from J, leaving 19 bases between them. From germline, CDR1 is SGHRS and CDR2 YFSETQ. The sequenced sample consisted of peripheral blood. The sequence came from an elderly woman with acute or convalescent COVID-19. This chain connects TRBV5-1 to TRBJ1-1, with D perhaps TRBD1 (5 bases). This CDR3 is CASSSLGGEFIEAFF. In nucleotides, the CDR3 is TGCGCCAGCAGCTCCCTCGGAGGGGAGTTCATTGAAGCTTTCTTT. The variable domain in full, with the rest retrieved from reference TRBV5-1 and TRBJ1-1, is KAGVTQTPRYLIKTRGQQVTLSCSPISGHRSVSWYQQTPGQGLQFLFEYFSETQRNKGNFPGRFSGRQFSNSRSEMNVSTLELGDSALYLCASSSLGGEFIEAFFGQGTRLTVV.